The clone carrying this TCR beta chain was counted many times. Antigen specificity is unknown. From germline, CDR1 is SGHRS and CDR2 YFSETQ. V was clipped by 1 base and J by 1 base, with 11 bases between them. The CDR3 runs to 15 residues. This sample stems from a study of T cell repertoires in cytomegalovirus infection. Study-wide context: Both a matching HLA type and CMV infection were indicated by public TCR beta signatures.

Each CDR3 protein is one row after TCRdb ran MiXCR on the reads. The data hold 200,000 to 250,000 distinct CDR3 sequences, with 6% to 8% observed a single time. Regarding the study as a whole: Identification of carriers of CMV plus the relevant HLA was achieved through cumulative public TCR beta family frequency. Dominating the ex vivo response were HLA-C-restricted CMV-specific TCR beta clonotypes.

This sequence originates from a human donor in good health (CMV status not recorded). Some clones in this sample may be carry-over from other donors' samples. Material: PBMCs. The chain has TRBV5-1 and TRBJ1-1; D possibly corresponds to TRBD1 (5 bases). This CDR3 reads CASSLPPGENTEAFF. CDR3 nucleotide sequence: TGCGCCAGCAGCTTGCCACCGGGGGAGAACACTGAAGCTTTCTTT.